These T cell receptor beta chains were read from a single sample in a study of cytomegalovirus exposure and HLA in healthy donors. Sequenced by immunoSEQ multiplex PCR; TCRdb stores in-frame clones only, minus some. Of about 240,000 clones in the sample, 87% were seen once. The source material was PBMCs. The receptors were sampled from a man younger than 30 in good health and CMV-seronegative. Both conserved end residues are part of each CDR3. The order of the fields is J gene, V gene, clone size, D gene, CDR3 protein, CDR3 DNA. D genes are given only for firm matches. Some rows mark clone size as missing; the rest say once, few, many or name a class of expanded clone.

j_gene: TRBJ1-2
v_gene: TRBV9
abundance: .
d_gene: .
CDR3aa: CASSRPRGVGGYTF
CDR3nt: TGTGCCAGCAGCCGCCCTCGGGGGGTCGGCGGCTACACCTTC

j_gene: TRBJ1-2
v_gene: TRBV29-1
abundance: .
d_gene: TRBD1
CDR3aa: CSVEGTGNGYTF
CDR3nt: TGCAGCGTTGAGGGGACAGGAAATGGCTACACCTTC

j_gene: TRBJ1-1
v_gene: TRBV6-1
abundance: .
d_gene: .
CDR3aa: CASSYREISEAFF
CDR3nt: TGTGCCAGCAGCTACAGGGAGATATCTGAAGCTTTCTTT

j_gene: TRBJ1-2
v_gene: TRBV6-5
abundance: .
d_gene: .
CDR3aa: CASSYLRGGDYGYTF
CDR3nt: TGTGCCAGCAGTTACCTCCGGGGCGGGGACTATGGCTACACCTTC

j_gene: TRBJ1-2
v_gene: TRBV6-6
abundance: .
d_gene: TRBD1
CDR3aa: CASSYRDRDVYGYTF
CDR3nt: TGTGCCAGCAGTTACCGGGACAGGGACGTATATGGCTACACCTTC

j_gene: TRBJ1-1
v_gene: TRBV23-1
abundance: .
d_gene: .
CDR3aa: CARVRVRGRMNTEAFF
CDR3nt: TGCGCCAGAGTAAGAGTCAGGGGCCGGATGAACACTGAAGCTTTCTTT

j_gene: TRBJ2-7
v_gene: TRBV7-2
abundance: .
d_gene: TRBD1
CDR3aa: CASRKDRGLYEQYF
CDR3nt: TGTGCCAGCAGGAAAGACAGGGGACTCTACGAGCAGTACTTC

j_gene: TRBJ1-2
v_gene: TRBV5-1
abundance: .
d_gene: .
CDR3aa: CASSLASADYGYTF
CDR3nt: TGCGCCAGCAGCTTAGCCTCAGCGGACTATGGCTACACCTTC

j_gene: TRBJ2-1
v_gene: TRBV7-2
abundance: .
d_gene: TRBD2
CDR3aa: CASSPRPSGSGRANEQFF
CDR3nt: TGTGCCAGCAGCCCACGCCCCAGTGGTAGCGGGAGAGCGAATGAGCAGTTCTTC

j_gene: TRBJ2-7
v_gene: TRBV18
abundance: .
d_gene: TRBD1
CDR3aa: CASSPADRYYEQYF
CDR3nt: TGTGCCAGCTCACCAGCGGACAGGTACTACGAGCAGTACTTC

j_gene: TRBJ1-2
v_gene: TRBV11-2
abundance: .
d_gene: .
CDR3aa: CASSLGAPPFYGYTF
CDR3nt: TGTGCCAGCAGCTTAGGGGCTCCGCCCTTCTATGGCTACACCTTC

j_gene: TRBJ2-5
v_gene: TRBV6-6
abundance: .
d_gene: .
CDR3aa: CASSYSAGKETQYF
CDR3nt: TGTGCCAGCAGTTACTCGGCCGGGAAAGAGACCCAGTACTTC

j_gene: TRBJ1-2
v_gene: TRBV15
abundance: .
d_gene: TRBD1
CDR3aa: CATSSGQGDLVGYGYTF
CDR3nt: TGTGCCACCAGCAGTGGACAGGGGGATTTGGTTGGATATGGCTACACCTTC

j_gene: TRBJ1-6
v_gene: TRBV28
abundance: .
d_gene: .
CDR3aa: CASSPTVLGVSPLHF
CDR3nt: TGTGCCAGCAGCCCCACGGTCCTGGGAGTTTCACCCCTCCACTTT

j_gene: TRBJ1-4
v_gene: TRBV7-2
abundance: .
d_gene: .
CDR3aa: CASSLQSNEKLFF
CDR3nt: TGTGCCAGCAGCTTACAGTCTAATGAAAAACTGTTTTTT

j_gene: TRBJ2-7
v_gene: TRBV7-9
abundance: .
d_gene: .
CDR3aa: CASSLDGGFEQYF
CDR3nt: TGTGCCAGCAGCCTAGACGGAGGGTTCGAGCAGTACTTC

j_gene: TRBJ2-7
v_gene: TRBV2
abundance: .
d_gene: .
CDR3aa: CASSSPGGYEQYF
CDR3nt: TGTGCCAGCAGTTCCCCTGGAGGTTACGAGCAGTACTTC

j_gene: TRBJ2-5
v_gene: TRBV7-7
abundance: .
d_gene: TRBD2
CDR3aa: CASGAGETQYF
CDR3nt: TGTGCTAGCGGGGCTGGGGAGACCCAGTACTTC

j_gene: TRBJ1-4
v_gene: TRBV6-5
abundance: .
d_gene: .
CDR3aa: CASSYRYLPNEKLFF
CDR3nt: TGTGCCAGCAGTTACCGGTACCTGCCTAATGAAAAACTGTTTTTT

j_gene: TRBJ2-7
v_gene: TRBV10-1
abundance: .
d_gene: TRBD2
CDR3aa: CASSPTRGVEQYF
CDR3nt: TGCGCCAGCAGTCCGACCCGGGGGGTCGAGCAGTACTTC

j_gene: TRBJ2-5
v_gene: TRBV11-3
abundance: .
d_gene: .
CDR3aa: CASSSYGTNRGETQYF
CDR3nt: TGTGCCAGCAGCTCCTACGGGACAAACCGTGGGGAGACCCAGTACTTC

j_gene: TRBJ2-6
v_gene: TRBV6-1
abundance: .
d_gene: .
CDR3aa: CASSDYRTSGANVLTF
CDR3nt: TGTGCCAGCAGTGACTACAGGACCTCTGGGGCCAACGTCCTGACTTTC

j_gene: TRBJ2-1
v_gene: TRBV7-2
abundance: .
d_gene: TRBD2
CDR3aa: CASSSILRTSGYNEQFF
CDR3nt: TGTGCCAGCAGCTCGATATTAAGGACTAGCGGTTACAATGAGCAGTTCTTC

j_gene: TRBJ1-1
v_gene: TRBV6-6
abundance: .
d_gene: TRBD1
CDR3aa: CASSFDRGQGTEAFF
CDR3nt: TGTGCCAGCAGTTTCGACAGGGGGCAGGGCACTGAAGCTTTCTTT

j_gene: TRBJ2-7
v_gene: TRBV30
abundance: .
d_gene: .
CDR3aa: CAWSVGRGRSYEQYF
CDR3nt: TGTGCCTGGAGTGTAGGGCGGGGGCGCTCCTACGAGCAGTACTTC

j_gene: TRBJ2-3
v_gene: TRBV11-2
abundance: .
d_gene: TRBD2
CDR3aa: CASSDTSGGRDTQYF
CDR3nt: TGTGCCAGCAGCGATACTAGCGGGGGGCGAGATACGCAGTATTTT

j_gene: TRBJ1-5
v_gene: TRBV6-6
abundance: few
d_gene: .
CDR3aa: CASSSNQPQHF
CDR3nt: TGTGCCAGCAGCTCCAATCAGCCCCAGCATTTT

j_gene: TRBJ2-3
v_gene: TRBV6-5
abundance: .
d_gene: TRBD2
CDR3aa: CASIAGGGRQYF
CDR3nt: TGTGCCAGCATCGCGGGAGGAGGTCGGCAGTATTTT

j_gene: TRBJ1-5
v_gene: TRBV28
abundance: .
d_gene: .
CDR3aa: CASSLETPSNQPQHF
CDR3nt: TGTGCCAGCAGTTTAGAAACACCTAGCAATCAGCCCCAGCATTTT

j_gene: TRBJ1-2
v_gene: TRBV5-1
abundance: .
d_gene: .
CDR3aa: CASSLVPGQPGYGYTF
CDR3nt: TGCGCCAGCAGCTTGGTCCCCGGACAGCCAGGCTATGGCTACACCTTC

j_gene: TRBJ1-4
v_gene: TRBV25-1
abundance: .
d_gene: .
CDR3aa: CASKQNEKLFF
CDR3nt: TGTGCCAGCAAACAGAATGAAAAACTGTTTTTT

j_gene: TRBJ2-1
v_gene: TRBV29-1
abundance: .
d_gene: .
CDR3aa: CSVGSPKGYGGRSYNEQFF
CDR3nt: TGCAGCGTTGGGTCTCCAAAAGGCTACGGAGGGAGGTCCTACAATGAGCAGTTCTTC

j_gene: TRBJ2-7
v_gene: TRBV28
abundance: .
d_gene: TRBD2
CDR3aa: CASSSSGGAYEQYF
CDR3nt: TGTGCCAGCAGTTCTAGCGGGGGAGCCTACGAGCAGTACTTC

j_gene: TRBJ1-5
v_gene: TRBV19
abundance: .
d_gene: .
CDR3aa: CASSIGGPPQHF
CDR3nt: TGTGCCAGTAGTATCGGAGGTCCCCCCCAGCATTTT

j_gene: TRBJ1-1
v_gene: TRBV19
abundance: .
d_gene: .
CDR3aa: CASRRGATEAFF
CDR3nt: TGTGCCAGTCGGCGGGGGGCCACTGAAGCTTTCTTT

j_gene: TRBJ2-3
v_gene: TRBV6-5
abundance: few
d_gene: .
CDR3aa: CASRRGAEPAQYF
CDR3nt: TGTGCCAGCCGCCGGGGGGCCGAGCCTGCGCAGTATTTT

j_gene: TRBJ1-2
v_gene: TRBV6-4
abundance: .
d_gene: TRBD1
CDR3aa: CASSDVGQGAGGYTF
CDR3nt: TGTGCCAGCAGTGACGTTGGGCAGGGGGCAGGTGGCTACACCTTC

j_gene: TRBJ1-5
v_gene: TRBV6-5
abundance: once
d_gene: .
CDR3aa: CASSPTGSNQPQHF
CDR3nt: TGTGCCAGCAGTCCTACAGGTAGCAATCAGCCCCAGCATTTT

j_gene: TRBJ2-3
v_gene: TRBV4-2
abundance: .
d_gene: TRBD2
CDR3aa: CASSQGRLAGADTQYF
CDR3nt: TGTGCCAGCAGCCAAGGAAGGTTAGCGGGAGCAGATACGCAGTATTTT

j_gene: TRBJ2-1
v_gene: TRBV7-3
abundance: .
d_gene: TRBD2
CDR3aa: CASSSGGEQFF
CDR3nt: TGTGCCAGCAGCTCGGGGGGTGAGCAGTTCTTC

j_gene: TRBJ2-1
v_gene: TRBV5-4
abundance: .
d_gene: TRBD2
CDR3aa: CASSSAGTSGYNEQFF
CDR3nt: TGTGCCAGCAGCTCCGCCGGGACTAGCGGATACAATGAGCAGTTCTTC

j_gene: TRBJ1-5
v_gene: TRBV28
abundance: .
d_gene: .
CDR3aa: CATLPGGRNQPQHF
CDR3nt: TGTGCCACCCTACCCGGGGGTCGCAATCAGCCCCAGCATTTT

j_gene: TRBJ1-1
v_gene: TRBV2
abundance: .
d_gene: .
CDR3aa: CASTGDIDTEAFF
CDR3nt: TGTGCCAGCACTGGAGATATCGACACTGAAGCTTTCTTT

j_gene: TRBJ1-1
v_gene: TRBV4-1
abundance: .
d_gene: .
CDR3aa: CASSQTPYRDHTEAFF
CDR3nt: TGCGCCAGCAGCCAAACGCCATACAGGGACCACACTGAAGCTTTCTTT

j_gene: TRBJ2-1
v_gene: TRBV7-2
abundance: .
d_gene: TRBD2
CDR3aa: CASSLAGGGAGNEQFF
CDR3nt: TGTGCCAGCAGCTTAGCAGGCGGGGGGGCCGGCAATGAGCAGTTCTTC

j_gene: TRBJ2-3
v_gene: TRBV7-8
abundance: .
d_gene: TRBD2
CDR3aa: CASSRTGLVPDTQYF
CDR3nt: TGTGCCAGCAGTCGAACGGGACTAGTTCCAGATACGCAGTATTTT